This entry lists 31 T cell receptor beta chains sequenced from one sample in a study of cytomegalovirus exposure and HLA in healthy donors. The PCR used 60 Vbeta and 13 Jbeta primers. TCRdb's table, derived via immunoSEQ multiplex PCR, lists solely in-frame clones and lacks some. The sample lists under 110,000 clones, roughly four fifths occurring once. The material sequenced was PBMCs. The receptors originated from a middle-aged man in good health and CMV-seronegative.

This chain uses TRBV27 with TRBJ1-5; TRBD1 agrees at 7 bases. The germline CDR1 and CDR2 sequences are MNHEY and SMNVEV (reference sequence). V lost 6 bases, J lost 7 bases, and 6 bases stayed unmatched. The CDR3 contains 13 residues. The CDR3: CASSTGERQPQHF. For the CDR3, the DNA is TGTGCCAGCAGCACAGGGGAGCGGCAGCCCCAGCATTTT.

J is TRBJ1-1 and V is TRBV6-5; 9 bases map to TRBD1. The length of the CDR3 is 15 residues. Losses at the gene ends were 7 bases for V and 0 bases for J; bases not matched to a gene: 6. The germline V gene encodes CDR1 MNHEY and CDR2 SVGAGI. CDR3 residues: CASNRGTGLNTEAFF. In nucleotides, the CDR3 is TGTGCCAGCAATCGCGGGACAGGGTTGAACACTGAAGCTTTCTTT.

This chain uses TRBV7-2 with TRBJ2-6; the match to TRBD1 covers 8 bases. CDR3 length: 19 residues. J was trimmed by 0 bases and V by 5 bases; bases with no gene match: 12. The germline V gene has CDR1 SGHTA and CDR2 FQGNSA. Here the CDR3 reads CASSPRRGQVSSGANVLTF. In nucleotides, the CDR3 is TGTGCCAGCAGCCCAAGAAGGGGACAGGTTTCCTCTGGGGCCAACGTCCTGACTTTC.

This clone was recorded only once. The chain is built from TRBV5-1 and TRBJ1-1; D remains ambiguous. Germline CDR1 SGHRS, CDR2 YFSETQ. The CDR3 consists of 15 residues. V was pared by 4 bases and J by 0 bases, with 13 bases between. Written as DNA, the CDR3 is TGCGCCAGCAGCCTGACACAACCAGTGAACACTGAAGCTTTCTTT. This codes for CASSLTQPVNTEAFF.

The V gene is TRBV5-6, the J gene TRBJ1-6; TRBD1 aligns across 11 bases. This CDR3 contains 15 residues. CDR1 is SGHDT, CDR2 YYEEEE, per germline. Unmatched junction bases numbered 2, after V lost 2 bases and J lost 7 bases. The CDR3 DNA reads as TGTGCCAGCAGCTTCAGGGACAGGGGGAATTCACCCCTCCACTTT. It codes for CASSFRDRGNSPLHF.

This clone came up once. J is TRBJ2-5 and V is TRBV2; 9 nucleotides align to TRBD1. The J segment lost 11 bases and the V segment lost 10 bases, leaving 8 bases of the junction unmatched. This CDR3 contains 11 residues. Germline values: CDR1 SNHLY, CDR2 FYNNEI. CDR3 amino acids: CAMGQGGEQYF. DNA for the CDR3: TGTGCCATGGGACAGGGAGGAGAGCAGTACTTC.

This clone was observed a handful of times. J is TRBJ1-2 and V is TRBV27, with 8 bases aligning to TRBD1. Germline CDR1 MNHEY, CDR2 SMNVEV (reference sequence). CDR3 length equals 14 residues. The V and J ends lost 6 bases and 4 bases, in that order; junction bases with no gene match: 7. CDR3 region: CASSEQGGSYGYTF. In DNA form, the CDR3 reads TGTGCCAGCAGCGAACAGGGGGGTAGCTATGGCTACACCTTC.

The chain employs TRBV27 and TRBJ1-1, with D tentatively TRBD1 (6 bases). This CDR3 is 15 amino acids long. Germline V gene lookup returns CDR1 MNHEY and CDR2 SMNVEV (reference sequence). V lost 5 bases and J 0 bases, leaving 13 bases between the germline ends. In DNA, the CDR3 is TGTGCCAGCAGTGCGGACAGAAAAGTGAACACTGAAGCTTTCTTT. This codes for CASSADRKVNTEAFF.

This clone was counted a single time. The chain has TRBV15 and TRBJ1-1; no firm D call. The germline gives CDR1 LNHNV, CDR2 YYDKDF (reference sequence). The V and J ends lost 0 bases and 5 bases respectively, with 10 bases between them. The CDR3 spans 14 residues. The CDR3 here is CATSRERGWTEAFF. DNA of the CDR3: TGTGCCACCAGCAGAGAGCGGGGTTGGACTGAAGCTTTCTTT.

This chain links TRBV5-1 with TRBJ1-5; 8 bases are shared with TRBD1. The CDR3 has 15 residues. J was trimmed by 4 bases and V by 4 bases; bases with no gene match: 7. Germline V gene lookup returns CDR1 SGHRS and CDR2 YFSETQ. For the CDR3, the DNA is TGCGCCAGCAGCATCGGACAGGGCCGGAATCAGCCCCAGCATTTT. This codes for CASSIGQGRNQPQHF.

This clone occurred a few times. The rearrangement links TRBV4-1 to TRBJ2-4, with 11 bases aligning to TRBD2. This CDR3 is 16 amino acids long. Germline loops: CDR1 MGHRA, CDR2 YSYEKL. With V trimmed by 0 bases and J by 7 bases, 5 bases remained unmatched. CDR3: CASSQEELAGDNIQYF. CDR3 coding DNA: TGCGCCAGCAGCCAAGAAGAACTAGCGGGAGATAACATTCAGTACTTC.

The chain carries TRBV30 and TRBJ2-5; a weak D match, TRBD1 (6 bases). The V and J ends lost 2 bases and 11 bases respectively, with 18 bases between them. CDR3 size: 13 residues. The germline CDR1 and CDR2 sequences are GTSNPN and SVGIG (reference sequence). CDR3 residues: CAWSPRLDRGQYF. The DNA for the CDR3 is TGTGCCTGGAGTCCCCGACTGGACAGAGGGCAGTACTTC.

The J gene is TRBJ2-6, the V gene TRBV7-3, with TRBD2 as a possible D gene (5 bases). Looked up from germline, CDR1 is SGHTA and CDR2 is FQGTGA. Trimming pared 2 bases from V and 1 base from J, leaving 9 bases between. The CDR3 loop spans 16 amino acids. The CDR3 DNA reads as TGTGCCAGCAGCTTATCTGGGAGTTCTGGGGCCAACGTCCTGACTTTC. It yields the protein CASSLSGSSGANVLTF.

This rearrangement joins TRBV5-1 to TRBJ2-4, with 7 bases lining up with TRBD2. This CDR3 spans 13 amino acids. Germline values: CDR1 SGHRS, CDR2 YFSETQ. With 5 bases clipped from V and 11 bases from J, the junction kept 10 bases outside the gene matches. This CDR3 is CASSSGGEGVQYF. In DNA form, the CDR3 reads TGCGCCAGCAGTTCTGGGGGGGAGGGAGTTCAGTACTTC.

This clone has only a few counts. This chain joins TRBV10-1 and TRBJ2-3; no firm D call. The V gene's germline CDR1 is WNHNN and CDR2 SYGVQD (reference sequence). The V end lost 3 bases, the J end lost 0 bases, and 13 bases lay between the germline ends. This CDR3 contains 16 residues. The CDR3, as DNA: TGCGCCAGCAGTGACCTTTCTACCTTGAGCACAGATACGCAGTATTTT. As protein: CASSDLSTLSTDTQYF.

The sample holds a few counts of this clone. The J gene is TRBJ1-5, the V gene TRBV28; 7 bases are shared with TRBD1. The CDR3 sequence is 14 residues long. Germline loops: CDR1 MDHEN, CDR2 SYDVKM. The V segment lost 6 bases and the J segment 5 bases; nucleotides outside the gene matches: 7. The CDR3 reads CASRTGQFDQPQHF. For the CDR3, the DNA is TGTGCCAGCAGGACGGGACAGTTTGATCAGCCCCAGCATTTT.

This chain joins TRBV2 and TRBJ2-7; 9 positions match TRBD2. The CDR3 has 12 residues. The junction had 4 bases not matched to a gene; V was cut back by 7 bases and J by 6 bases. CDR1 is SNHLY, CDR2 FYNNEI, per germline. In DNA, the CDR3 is TGTGCCAGCATAGCGGGAGTTGGCGAGCAGTACTTC. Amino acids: CASIAGVGEQYF.

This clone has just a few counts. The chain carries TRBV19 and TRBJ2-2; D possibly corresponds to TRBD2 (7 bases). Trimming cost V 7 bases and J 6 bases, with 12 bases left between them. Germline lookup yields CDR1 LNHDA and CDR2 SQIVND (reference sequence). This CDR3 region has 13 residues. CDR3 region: CASTRGGAGELFF. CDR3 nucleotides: TGTGCCAGTACAAGGGGGGGTGCCGGGGAGCTGTTTTTT.

The CDR3 here is CASSFYGLAGGLSYEQYF. In DNA, the CDR3 is TGTGCCAGCAGTTTCTACGGACTAGCGGGAGGCCTCTCCTACGAGCAGTACTTC. V is TRBV27 and J is TRBJ2-7; 14 bases line up with TRBD2. Per the germline V gene, CDR1 is MNHEY and CDR2 is SMNVEV (reference sequence). The CDR3 covers 18 residues. V was clipped by 3 bases and J by 0 bases; unmatched bases: 7.

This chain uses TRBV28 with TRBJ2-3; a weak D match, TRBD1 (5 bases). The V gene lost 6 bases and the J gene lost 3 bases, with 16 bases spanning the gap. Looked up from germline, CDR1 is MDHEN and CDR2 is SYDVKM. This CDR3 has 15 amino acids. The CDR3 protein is CASRNFRVSTDTQYF. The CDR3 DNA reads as TGTGCCAGCAGAAACTTCAGGGTTTCAACAGATACGCAGTATTTT.

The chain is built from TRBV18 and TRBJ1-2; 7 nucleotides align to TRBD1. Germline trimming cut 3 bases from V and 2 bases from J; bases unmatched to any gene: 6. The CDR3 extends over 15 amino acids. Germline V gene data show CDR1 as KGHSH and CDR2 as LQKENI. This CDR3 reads CASSPRTGDNYGYTF. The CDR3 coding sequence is TGTGCCAGCTCACCCCGGACAGGTGACAACTATGGCTACACCTTC.

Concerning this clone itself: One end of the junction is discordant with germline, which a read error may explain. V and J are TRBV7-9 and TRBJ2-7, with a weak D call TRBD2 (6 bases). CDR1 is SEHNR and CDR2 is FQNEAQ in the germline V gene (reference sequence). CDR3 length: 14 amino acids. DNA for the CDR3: TGTTCCAGCAGGAGGGAGGAGGGGCCCTACGAGCAGTACTTC. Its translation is CSSRREEGPYEQYF.

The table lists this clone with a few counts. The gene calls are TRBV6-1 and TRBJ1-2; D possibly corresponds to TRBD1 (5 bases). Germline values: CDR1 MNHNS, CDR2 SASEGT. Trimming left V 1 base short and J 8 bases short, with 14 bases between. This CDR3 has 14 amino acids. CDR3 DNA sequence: TGTGCCAGCAGTGAAGGCGCAGGGCCTTGGGGCTACACCTTC. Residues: CASSEGAGPWGYTF.

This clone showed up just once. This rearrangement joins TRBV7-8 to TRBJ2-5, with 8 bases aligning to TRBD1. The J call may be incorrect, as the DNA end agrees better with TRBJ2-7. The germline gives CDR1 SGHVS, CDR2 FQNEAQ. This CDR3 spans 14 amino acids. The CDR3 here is CASSGQGVIYEQYF. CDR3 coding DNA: TGTGCCAGCAGCGGACAGGGAGTTATCTACGAGCAGTACTTC.

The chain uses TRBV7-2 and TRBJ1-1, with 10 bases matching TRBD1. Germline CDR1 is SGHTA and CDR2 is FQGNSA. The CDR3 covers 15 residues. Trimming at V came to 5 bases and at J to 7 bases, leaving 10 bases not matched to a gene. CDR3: CASSLDRGTNYEAFF. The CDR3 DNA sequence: TGTGCCAGCAGCCTGGACAGGGGGACAAACTATGAAGCTTTCTTT.

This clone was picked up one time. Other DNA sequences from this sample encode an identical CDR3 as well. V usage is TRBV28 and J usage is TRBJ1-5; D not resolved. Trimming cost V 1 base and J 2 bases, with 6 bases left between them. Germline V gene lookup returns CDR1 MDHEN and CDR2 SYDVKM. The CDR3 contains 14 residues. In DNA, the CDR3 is TGTGCCAGCAGTTTATCAGGTGGCAATCAGCCCCAGCATTTT. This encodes CASSLSGGNQPQHF.

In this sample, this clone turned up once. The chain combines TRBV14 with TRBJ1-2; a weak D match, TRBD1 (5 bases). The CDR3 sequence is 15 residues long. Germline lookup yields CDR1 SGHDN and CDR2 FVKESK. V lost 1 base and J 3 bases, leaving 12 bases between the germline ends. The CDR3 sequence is CASSQAGVSHYGYTF. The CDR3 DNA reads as TGTGCCAGCAGCCAAGCGGGGGTTTCCCACTATGGCTACACCTTC.

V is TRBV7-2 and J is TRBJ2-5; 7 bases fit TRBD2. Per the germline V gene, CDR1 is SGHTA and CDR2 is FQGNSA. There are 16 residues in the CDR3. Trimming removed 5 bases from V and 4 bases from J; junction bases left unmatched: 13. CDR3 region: CASSLGWRGSGETQYF. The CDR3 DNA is TGTGCCAGCAGCCTAGGTTGGCGGGGGTCCGGAGAGACCCAGTACTTC.

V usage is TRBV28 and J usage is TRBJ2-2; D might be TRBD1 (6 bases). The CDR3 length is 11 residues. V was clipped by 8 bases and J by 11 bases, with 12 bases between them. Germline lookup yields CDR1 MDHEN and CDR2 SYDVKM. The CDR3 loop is CASLGGTELFF. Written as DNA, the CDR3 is TGTGCCAGCTTAGGGGGTACCGAGCTGTTTTTT.

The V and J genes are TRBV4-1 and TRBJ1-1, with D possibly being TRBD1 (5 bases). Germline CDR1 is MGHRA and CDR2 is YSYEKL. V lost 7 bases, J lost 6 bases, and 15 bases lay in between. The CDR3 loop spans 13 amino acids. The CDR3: CASKGQGYPEAFF. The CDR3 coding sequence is TGCGCCAGCAAAGGGCAGGGTTATCCTGAAGCTTTCTTT.

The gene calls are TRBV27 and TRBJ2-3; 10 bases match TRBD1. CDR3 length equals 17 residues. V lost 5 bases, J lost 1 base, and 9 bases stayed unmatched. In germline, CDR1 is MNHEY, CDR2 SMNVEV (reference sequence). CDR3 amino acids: CASSVFKTGGRTDTQYF. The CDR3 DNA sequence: TGTGCCAGCAGTGTTTTTAAGACAGGGGGCCGCACAGATACGCAGTATTTT.